The T cell receptor (beta chain) under discussion was sequenced for a study of T cell clones after liver transplantation (dated by TCRdb to about 2019). Regarding the complete study: The samples were obtained from ITN030ST, a randomized trial that attempted immunosuppression withdrawal within 2 years after liver transplantation. Three of the eight recipients were HCV-positive; the others were transplanted for non-autoimmune, non-viral indications. Blood samples were collected pre-transplant, then pre-randomization ahead of withdrawal, and finally post-randomization once withdrawal had either been completed or failed. After a pre-transplant mixed lymphocyte reaction, TCRbeta sequencing was used to pinpoint donor-reactive T cell clones, which were subsequently tracked in post-transplant blood. As an antigen-independent comparator for the donor-reactive sequences, third party-reactive TCRbeta sequences from pre-transplant MLRs were identified as well. The subjects received no induction therapy and were kept on standard immunosuppression until randomization at 12-24 months post-transplant. The studied cohort comprised 8 liver transplant recipients, 3 classified as tolerant and 5 as non-tolerant. Tolerance was defined as complete immunosuppression withdrawal for at least one year with no rise in liver enzymes beyond twice the upper limit of normal. Study-wide findings and limitations: Circulating donor-reactive CD4 TCRbeta sequences fell significantly post-transplant in most of the 8 subjects, irrespective of tolerance or HCV status. Because no allograft tissue specimens were available, donor-reactive T cells may have migrated into the graft instead of being deleted. The conclusions were considered preliminary, being limited by small, heterogeneous patient numbers and non-standardized post-transplant time points. After accounting for repertoire turnover, donor-reactive detection was significantly reduced in 7 of 8 subjects for CD4 and 8 of 8 for CD8. In two subjects, low numbers of available donor cells limited the measurable donor-reactive repertoire. A greater decline was seen for donor-reactive sequences than for third party-reactive sequences, suggesting partial antigen-specific deletion unrelated to withdrawal success.

A distance of 15 bases separates the germline ends of V and J, which lose 5 bases and 5 bases respectively. There are 14 amino acids in the CDR3, from cysteine to phenylalanine inclusive. Only the CDR3 part of the read is kept: 42 bases, read in frame from the first base. CDR1 and CDR2 are drawn from the germline V gene: SNHLY, FYNNEI. As to this clone: Its antigen target is currently unknown. No much larger clonotype is one base removed from it; base qualities were not supplied.

Frozen genomic DNA underwent high-throughput TCRbeta CDR3 sequencing by immunoSEQ, including PCR amplification, mapping, bias correction and internal controls. The study's own analysis went as follows. Productive rearrangements were kept, and unique TCRbeta sequences were defined by CDR3 nucleotide sequence plus V and J gene. For a sequence to be called donor-reactive, it needed a frequency of at least 0.01% and at least 5-fold expansion in CFSE-low cells compared with unstimulated pre-transplant cells. Minimum frequency thresholds were set for each subject on the basis of the unstimulated sample with the lowest template count, so that a detection power of at least 90% was ensured. Jensen-Shannon divergence between the top 1000 TCRbeta sequences after and before transplant was used to measure repertoire turnover. Two-sided Fisher's exact tests were used to test for changes in the detection of donor-reactive sequences. The table was pulled from immuneACCESS by TCRdb, which kept in-frame rearrangements only. Such tables lose some clones; where checked, under half of the loss comes from unresolved V genes, and the rest has no known cause. The V and J calls and the clone size are those of that table, but D and trimming were determined from the DNA. For this sample there are 20,000 to 25,000 clones; about four fifths appear just once. 30% to 40% of the sample belongs to the ten largest clones.

Thawed unstimulated PBMCs were stained for CD3, CD4 and CD8 and FACS-sorted into CD3+CD4+ and CD3+CD8+ populations. Randomization to immunosuppression withdrawal applied to every one of the 8 studied subjects. The Qiagen DNeasy Blood and Tissue Kit was used to isolate genomic DNA. Here the chain combines TRBV2 and TRBJ1-1; TRBD1 might be the D gene, on 5 matching bases. The sequences come from CD8+ T cells from blood, collected around 54 months after liver transplant. This TCR derives from a human patient who received a liver transplant. In patients who had a transplant, some T cells may come from the graft donor. The CDR3 amino acid sequence is: CASSYSGGETEAFF. Here is the DNA: TGTGCCAGCAGTTACTCGGGGGGAGAGACTGAAGCTTTCTTT.